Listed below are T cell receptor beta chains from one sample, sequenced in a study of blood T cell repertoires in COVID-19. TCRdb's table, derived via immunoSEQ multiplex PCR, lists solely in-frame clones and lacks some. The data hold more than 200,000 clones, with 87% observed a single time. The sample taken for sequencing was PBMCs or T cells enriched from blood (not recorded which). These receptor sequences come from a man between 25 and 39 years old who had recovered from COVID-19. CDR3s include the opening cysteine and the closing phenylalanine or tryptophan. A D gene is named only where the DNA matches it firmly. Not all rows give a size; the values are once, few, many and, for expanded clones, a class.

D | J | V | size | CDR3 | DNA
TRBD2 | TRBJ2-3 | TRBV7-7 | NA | CASSRGLAATDTQYF | TGTGCCAGCAGCCGGGGACTAGCGGCCACAGATACGCAGTATTTT
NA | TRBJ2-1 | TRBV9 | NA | CASRRNNEQFF | TGTGCCAGCCGCAGGAACAATGAGCAGTTCTTC
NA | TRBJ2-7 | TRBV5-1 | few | CASSLTGSTYEQYF | TGCGCCAGCAGCTTGACCGGGTCCACCTACGAGCAGTACTTC
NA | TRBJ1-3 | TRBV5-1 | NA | CASSYMDSPGNTIYF | TGCGCCAGCAGCTATATGGACAGCCCAGGTAACACCATATATTTT
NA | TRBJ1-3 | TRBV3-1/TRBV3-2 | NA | CASSQGSGLGNTIYF | TGTGCCAGCAGCCAAGGGTCAGGGCTTGGAAACACCATATATTTT
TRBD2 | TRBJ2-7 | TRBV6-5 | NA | CASSYSPSGRVEQYF | TGTGCCAGCAGTTACTCTCCCAGCGGGAGGGTCGAGCAGTACTTC
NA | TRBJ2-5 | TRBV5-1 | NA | CASTRQETQYF | TGCGCCAGCACCCGCCAAGAGACCCAGTACTTC
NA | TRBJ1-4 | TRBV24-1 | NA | CATSDINEKLFF | TGTGCCACCAGTGATATAAATGAAAAACTGTTTTTT
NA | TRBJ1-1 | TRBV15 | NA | CATTKREMNTEAFF | TGTGCCACCACCAAGAGAGAAATGAACACTGAAGCTTTCTTT
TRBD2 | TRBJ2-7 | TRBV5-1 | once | CASRPGLAGPYEQYF | TGCGCCAGCAGACCCGGACTAGCGGGGCCCTACGAGCAGTACTTC
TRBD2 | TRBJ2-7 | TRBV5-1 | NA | CASSLGLAGGEYEQYF | TGCGCCAGCAGCTTGGGACTAGCGGGAGGGGAATACGAGCAGTACTTC